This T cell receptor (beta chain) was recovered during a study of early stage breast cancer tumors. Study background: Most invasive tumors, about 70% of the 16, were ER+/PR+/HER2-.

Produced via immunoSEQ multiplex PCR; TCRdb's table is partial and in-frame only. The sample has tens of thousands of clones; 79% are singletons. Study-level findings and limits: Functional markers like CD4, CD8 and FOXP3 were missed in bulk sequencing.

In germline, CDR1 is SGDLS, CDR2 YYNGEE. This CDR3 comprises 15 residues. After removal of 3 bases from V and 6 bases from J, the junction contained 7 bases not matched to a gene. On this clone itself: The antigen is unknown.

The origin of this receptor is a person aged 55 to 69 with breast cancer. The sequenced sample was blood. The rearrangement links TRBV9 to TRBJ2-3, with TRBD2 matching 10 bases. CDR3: CASSASGGGSDTQYF. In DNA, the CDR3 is TGTGCCAGCAGCGCTAGCGGGGGAGGCTCGGATACGCAGTATTTT.